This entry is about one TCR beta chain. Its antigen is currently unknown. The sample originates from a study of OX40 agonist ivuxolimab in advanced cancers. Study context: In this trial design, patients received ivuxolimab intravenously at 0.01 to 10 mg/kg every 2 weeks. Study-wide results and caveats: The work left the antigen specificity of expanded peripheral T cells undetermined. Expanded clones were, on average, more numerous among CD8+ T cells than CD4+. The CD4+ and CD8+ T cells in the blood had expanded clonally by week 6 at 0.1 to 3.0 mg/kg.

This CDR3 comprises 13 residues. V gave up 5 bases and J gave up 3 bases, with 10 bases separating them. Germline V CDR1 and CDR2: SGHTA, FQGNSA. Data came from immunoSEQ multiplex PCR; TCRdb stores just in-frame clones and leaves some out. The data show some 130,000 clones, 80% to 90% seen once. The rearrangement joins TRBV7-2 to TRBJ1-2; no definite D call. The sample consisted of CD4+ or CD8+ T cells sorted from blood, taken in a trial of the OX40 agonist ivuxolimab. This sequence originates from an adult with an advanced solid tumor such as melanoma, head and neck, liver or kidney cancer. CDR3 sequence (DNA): TGTGCCAGCAGCCTGGGCTTAGACTATGGCTACACCTTC. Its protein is CASSLGLDYGYTF. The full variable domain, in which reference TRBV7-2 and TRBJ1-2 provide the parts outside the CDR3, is GAGVSQSPSNKVTEKGKDVELRCDPISGHTALYWYRQSLGQGLEFLIYFQGNSAPDKSGLPSDRFSAERTGGSVSTLTIQRTQQEDSAVYLCASSLGLDYGYTFGSGTRLTVV.